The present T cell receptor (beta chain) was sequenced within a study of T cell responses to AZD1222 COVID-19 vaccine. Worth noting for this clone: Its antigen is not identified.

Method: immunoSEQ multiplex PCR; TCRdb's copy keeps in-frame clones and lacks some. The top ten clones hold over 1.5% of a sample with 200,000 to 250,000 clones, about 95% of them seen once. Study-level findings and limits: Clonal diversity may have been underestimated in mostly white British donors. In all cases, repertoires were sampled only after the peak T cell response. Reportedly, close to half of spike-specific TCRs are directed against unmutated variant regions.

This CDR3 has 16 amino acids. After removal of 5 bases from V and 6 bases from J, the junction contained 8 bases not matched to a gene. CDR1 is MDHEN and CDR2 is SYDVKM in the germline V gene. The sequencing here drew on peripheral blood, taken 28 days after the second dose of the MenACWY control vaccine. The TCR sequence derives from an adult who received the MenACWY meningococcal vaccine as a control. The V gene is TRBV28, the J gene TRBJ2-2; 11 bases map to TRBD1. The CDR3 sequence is CASSQTGTGGPGELFF. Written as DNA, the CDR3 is TGTGCCAGCAGTCAGACCGGGACAGGGGGTCCCGGGGAGCTGTTTTTT. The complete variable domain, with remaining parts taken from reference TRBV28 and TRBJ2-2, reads DVKVTQSSRYLVKRTGEKVFLECVQDMDHENMFWYRQDPGLGLRLIYFSYDVKMKEKGDIPEGYSVSREKKERFSLILESASTNQTSMYLCASSQTGTGGPGELFFGEGSRLTVL.